Ten or more counts support the clone carrying this T cell receptor beta chain. Its target is not known. These data come from a study of prognosis after radiotherapy for stage I lung cancer. Study-level points and caveats: After stereotactic body radiation therapy, median unique TCR clones were 6,861, down from approximately 10,000.

The V gene end was trimmed by 10 bases and the J gene end by 4 bases; junction bases not matched to a gene: 7. In germline, CDR1 is ENHRY, CDR2 SYGVKD. The CDR3 consists of 15 residues. By two-round multiplex PCR, the TCR beta CDR3 was amplified from genomic DNA. Amplification during the initial PCR round employed primers specific to each TRBV and TRBJ gene. TCRdb reanalysed the multiplex PCR reads using MiXCR and keeps one entry per CDR3 protein. The sample has 11,000 to 15,000 distinct CDR3 sequences, 25% to 35% seen once; the top ten hold less than 14%. Sample: PBMCs, taken before or after stereotactic body radiation therapy (not recorded which). This sequence originates from a donor aged 50 or older with non-small cell lung cancer. The V and J genes are TRBV10-3 and TRBJ2-2; TRBD2 agrees at 12 bases. CDR3 residues: CATATSGSGTGELFF. DNA for the CDR3: TGTGCCACCGCGACTAGCGGGAGCGGCACCGGGGAGCTGTTTTTT.